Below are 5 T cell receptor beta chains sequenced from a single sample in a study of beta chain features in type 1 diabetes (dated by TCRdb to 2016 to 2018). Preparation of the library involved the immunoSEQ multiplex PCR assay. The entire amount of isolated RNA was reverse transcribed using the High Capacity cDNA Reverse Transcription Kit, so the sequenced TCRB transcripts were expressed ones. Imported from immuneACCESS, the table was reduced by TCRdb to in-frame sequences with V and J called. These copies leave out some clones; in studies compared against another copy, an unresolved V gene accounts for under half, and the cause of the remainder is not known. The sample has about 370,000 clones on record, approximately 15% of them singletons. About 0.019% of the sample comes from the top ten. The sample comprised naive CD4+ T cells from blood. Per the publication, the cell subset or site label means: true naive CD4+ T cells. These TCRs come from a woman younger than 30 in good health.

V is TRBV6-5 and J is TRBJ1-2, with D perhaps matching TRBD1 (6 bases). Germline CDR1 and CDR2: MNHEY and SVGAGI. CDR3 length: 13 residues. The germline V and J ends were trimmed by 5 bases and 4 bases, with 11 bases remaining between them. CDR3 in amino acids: CASSGRGPYGYTF. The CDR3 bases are TGTGCCAGCAGTGGCAGGGGTCCCTATGGCTACACCTTC.

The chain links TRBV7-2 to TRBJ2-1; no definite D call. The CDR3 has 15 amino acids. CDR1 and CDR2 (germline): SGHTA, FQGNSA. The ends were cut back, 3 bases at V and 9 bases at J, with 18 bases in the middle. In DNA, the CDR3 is TGTGCCAGCAGCTTTAGTCGTGGAACACGGGTTGAGCAGTTCTTC. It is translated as CASSFSRGTRVEQFF.

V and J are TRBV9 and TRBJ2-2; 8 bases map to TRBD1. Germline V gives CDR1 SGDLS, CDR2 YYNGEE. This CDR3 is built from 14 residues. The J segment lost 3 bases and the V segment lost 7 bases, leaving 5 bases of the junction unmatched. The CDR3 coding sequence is TGTGCCAGCTCGACAGGGGTGGACACCGGGGAGCTGTTTTTT. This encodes CASSTGVDTGELFF.

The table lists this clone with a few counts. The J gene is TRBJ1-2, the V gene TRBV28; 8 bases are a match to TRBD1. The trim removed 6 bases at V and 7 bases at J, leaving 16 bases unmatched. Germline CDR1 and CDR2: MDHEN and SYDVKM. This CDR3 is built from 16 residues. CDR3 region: CASRSNPGTGRGGYTF. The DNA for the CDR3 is TGTGCCAGCAGGTCGAACCCCGGGACAGGAAGGGGTGGCTACACCTTC.

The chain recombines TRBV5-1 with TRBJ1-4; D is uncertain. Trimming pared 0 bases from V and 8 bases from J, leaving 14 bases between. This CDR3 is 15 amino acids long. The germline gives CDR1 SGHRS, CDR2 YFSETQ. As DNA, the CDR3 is TGCGCCAGCAGCTTGGAAGGTGGGGAGTGGGAAAAACTGTTTTTT. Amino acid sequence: CASSLEGGEWEKLFF.